The 10 T cell receptor beta chains below come from one sample, sequenced in a study of blood T cell repertoires in COVID-19. Sequencing was performed with immunoSEQ multiplex PCR; in TCRdb, only in-frame clones are kept and a portion is missing. Here the sample spans 240,000 or so clones, roughly 79% being singletons. Sample: peripheral blood. These receptors were obtained from a woman older than 75 with COVID-19, enrolled during active disease.

The chain links TRBV6-5 to TRBJ2-1, with D perhaps matching TRBD2 (6 bases). Germline V gene sequence: CDR1 MNHEY, CDR2 SVGAGI. CDR3 size: 15 residues. Trimming pared 6 bases from V and 4 bases from J, leaving 16 bases between. This CDR3 is CASSPGTLGYNEQFF. Written as DNA, the CDR3 is TGTGCCAGCAGCCCCGGGACTTTAGGGTACAATGAGCAGTTCTTC.

The V gene is TRBV5-5, the J gene TRBJ1-2; 7 nucleotides agree with TRBD1. In germline, CDR1 is SGHKS, CDR2 YYEKEE (reference sequence). This CDR3 comprises 15 residues. The V segment lost 4 bases and the J segment 4 bases; nucleotides outside the gene matches: 10. For the CDR3, the DNA is TGTGCCAGCAGCCCAATCGGGACAGCCCTCTATGGCTACACCTTC. This gives the protein CASSPIGTALYGYTF.

The chain has TRBV10-3 and TRBJ2-2, with D tentatively TRBD2 (6 bases). In germline, CDR1 is ENHRY, CDR2 SYGVKD. The CDR3 loop spans 16 amino acids. V was cut by 1 base and J by 8 bases, with 17 bases left in between. The CDR3 bases are TGTGCCATCAGTGAGTTCGGAGGGTGGGAGTTGGGGGAGCTGTTTTTT. Its translation: CAISEFGGWELGELFF.

The chain combines TRBV27 with TRBJ1-1; a weak D match, TRBD1 (6 bases). Trimming took off 5 bases at V and 1 base at J, with 14 bases between the two ends. Germline CDR1 and CDR2: MNHEY and SMNVEV (reference sequence). The CDR3 runs 15 residues. The CDR3 DNA reads as TGTGCCAGCAGTACGGACAGACCCACGAACACTGAAGCTTTCTTT. This gives the protein CASSTDRPTNTEAFF.

This rearrangement joins TRBV6-1 to TRBJ1-3, with TRBD1 matching 7 bases. The CDR3 spans 13 residues. Unmatched junction bases numbered 11, after V lost 6 bases and J lost 12 bases. Germline loops: CDR1 MNHNS, CDR2 SASEGT. The CDR3 loop is CASSLQGPRGIYF. CDR3 coding DNA: TGTGCCAGCAGCCTACAGGGGCCTCGTGGCATATATTTT.

Here the CDR3 reads CASSAGTSGTNIQYF. In DNA form, the CDR3 reads TGTGCCAGCAGCGCCGGGACTAGCGGGACAAACATTCAGTACTTC. The rearrangement uses TRBV6-2 or TRBV6-3 and TRBJ2-4; 13 bases are shared with TRBD2. The CDR3 has 15 residues. Trimming at V came to 6 bases and at J to 6 bases, leaving 5 bases not matched to a gene. The germline CDR1 and CDR2 sequences are MNHEY and SVGEGT.

This chain joins TRBV9 and TRBJ2-1; 11 positions match TRBD2. The ends lost 3 bases at V and 2 bases at J; junction bases unmatched: 1. CDR3 length equals 15 residues. CDR1 is SGDLS, CDR2 YYNGEE, per germline. CDR3 bases: TGTGCCAGCAGCGAGGGACTAGCGGCCTACAATGAGCAGTTCTTC. Its protein is CASSEGLAAYNEQFF.

This rearrangement joins TRBV30 to TRBJ1-5, with a weak D call TRBD1 (5 bases). Trimming removed 7 bases from V and 3 bases from J, with 13 bases in between. This CDR3 is 13 amino acids long. Germline V gene lookup returns CDR1 GTSNPN and CDR2 SVGIG (reference sequence). The CDR3 reads CAFRDRHNQPQHF. As DNA, the CDR3 is TGTGCCTTCCGCGACAGACACAATCAGCCCCAGCATTTT.

This clone was recorded a few times. The chain has TRBV25-1 and TRBJ1-2; D call uncertain. V was pared by 3 bases and J by 6 bases, with 11 bases between. Germline values: CDR1 MGHDK, CDR2 SYGVNS. This CDR3 region has 13 residues. The CDR3 is CASSERTRDGYTF. CDR3 nucleotide sequence: TGTGCCAGCAGTGAGAGGACTCGCGATGGCTACACCTTC.

This clone was detected a few times. The chain carries TRBV7-2 and TRBJ1-1; D perhaps matches TRBD1 (5 bases). V was shortened by 5 bases and J by 5 bases, with 18 bases between the two germline ends. Germline V gives CDR1 SGHTA, CDR2 FQGNSA. CDR3 size: 15 residues. In DNA form, the CDR3 reads TGTGCCAGCAGCCCCCAGGCGGGGGAACGGACTGAAGCTTTCTTT. It translates to CASSPQAGERTEAFF.